This T cell receptor (beta chain) originates from a study of T cell repertoires in cytomegalovirus infection. Study at large: Evidence of both CMV infection and a matching HLA type came from public TCR beta signatures.

This clonotype was seen at least ten times. TCRdb reprocessed the reads via MiXCR and lists one record per CDR3 protein. This sample has around 190,000 distinct CDR3 sequences, with roughly 14% found just once. The trim removed 7 bases at V and 7 bases at J, leaving 3 bases unmatched. Germline V gene sequence: CDR1 ENHRY, CDR2 SYGVKD. The CDR3 length is 12 residues. Sequences were obtained from PBMCs. This rearrangement joins TRBV10-3 to TRBJ2-2, with 7 positions matching TRBD1. This clonotype was sampled from a human donor in good health (CMV status not recorded). Some clones in this sample may be carry-over from other donors' samples. The chain's CDR3 is CAIKGASGELFF. The CDR3 DNA is TGTGCCATCAAGGGGGCGAGCGGGGAGCTGTTTTTT.